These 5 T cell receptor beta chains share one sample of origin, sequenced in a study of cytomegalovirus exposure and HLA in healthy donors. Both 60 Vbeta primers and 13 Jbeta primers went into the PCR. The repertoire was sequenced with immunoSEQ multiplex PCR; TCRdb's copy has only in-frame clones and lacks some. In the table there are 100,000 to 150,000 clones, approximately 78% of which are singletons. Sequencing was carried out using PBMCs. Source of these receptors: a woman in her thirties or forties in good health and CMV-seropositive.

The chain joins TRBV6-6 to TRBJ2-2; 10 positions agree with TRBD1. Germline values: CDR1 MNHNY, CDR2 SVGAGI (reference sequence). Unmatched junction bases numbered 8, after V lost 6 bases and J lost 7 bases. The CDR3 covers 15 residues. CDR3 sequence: CASSEGTGVGGELFF. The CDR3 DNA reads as TGTGCCAGCAGCGAAGGGACAGGGGTAGGCGGGGAGCTGTTTTTT.

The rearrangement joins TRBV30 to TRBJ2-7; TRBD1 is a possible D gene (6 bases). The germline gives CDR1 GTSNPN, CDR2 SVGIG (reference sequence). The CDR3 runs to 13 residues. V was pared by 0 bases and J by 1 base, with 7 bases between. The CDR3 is CAWSVRGSYEQYF. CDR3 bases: TGTGCCTGGAGTGTTAGGGGGTCCTACGAGCAGTACTTC.

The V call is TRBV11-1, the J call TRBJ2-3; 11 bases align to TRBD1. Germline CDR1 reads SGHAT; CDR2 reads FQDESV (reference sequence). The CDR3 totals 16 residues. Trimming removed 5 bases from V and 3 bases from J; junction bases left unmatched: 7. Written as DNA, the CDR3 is TGTGCCAGCAGCCCCGGACAGGGGGCACGTACAGATACGCAGTATTTT. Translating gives CASSPGQGARTDTQYF.

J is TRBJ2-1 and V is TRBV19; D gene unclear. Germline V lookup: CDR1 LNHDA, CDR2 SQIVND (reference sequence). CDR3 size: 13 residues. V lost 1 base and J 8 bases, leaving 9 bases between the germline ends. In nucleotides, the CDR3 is TGTGCCAGTAGTATAGCCGGGTTCGATGAGCAGTTCTTC. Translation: CASSIAGFDEQFF.

CDR3: CASSQREDSWGLREYF. CDR3 in DNA: TGTGCCAGCAGCCAACGGGAGGACAGTTGGGGTTTAAGAGAATACTTC. This rearrangement joins TRBV7-9 to TRBJ2-4, with TRBD2 as a possible D gene (7 bases). This CDR3 has 16 residues. Germline V gives CDR1 SEHNR, CDR2 FQNEAQ (reference sequence). V dropped 5 bases and J dropped 16 bases, with 30 bases sitting between them.